This T cell receptor beta chain was profiled in a study of T cells in Graves' hyperthyroidism and ophthalmopathy. This clonotype occurred many times. What it binds is not known. Study-wide findings and caveats: Ophthalmopathy was distinguished from stable hyperthyroidism by 13 V-J signatures. Onset of ophthalmopathy came a median roughly 6.9 months after the model predicted it.

V was cut by 4 bases and J by 0 bases, with 13 bases left in between. Per the germline V gene, CDR1 is MDHEN and CDR2 is SYDVKM. This CDR3 has 15 amino acids. TCR beta CDR3 region amplification was performed from RNA transcripts. The primer set for the first-round RT-PCR of the TCR CDR3 was HTBI. TCRdb fed the multiplex PCR reads into MiXCR, producing one record per CDR3 protein. There are some 560,000 distinct CDR3 sequences in the sample; around 13% occur only once, and 14% lies in the top ten. The sample comprised blood. The V and J genes are TRBV28 and TRBJ2-7; D tentatively reads TRBD1 or TRBD2 (5 bases each). This clonotype originated in a woman between 40 and 55 years old with Graves' hyperthyroidism. The CDR3 is CASSWGRTSSYEQYF. CDR3 nucleotides: TGTGCCAGCAGTTGGGGACGGACGAGCTCCTACGAGCAGTACTTC.